One sample yielded the 20 T cell receptor beta chains listed below, sequenced in a study of blood T cells in healthy people across ages. The authors ran a second PCR of about 6 to 11 cycles using a sample-barcoded 5' primer and a J-beta primer mix. TCRdb used MiXCR to reprocess the 5' RACE reads, holding one entry per CDR3 protein. Of some 1,500,000 distinct CDR3 sequences listed, approximately 42% are singletons. What was sequenced was blood. These TCRs come from a woman aged 18-29 years in good health.

The chain combines TRBV24-1 with TRBJ2-1, with TRBD2 matching over 7 bases. Germline assignment: CDR1 KGHDR and CDR2 SFDVKD. Losses at the gene ends were 2 bases for V and 5 bases for J; bases not matched to a gene: 8. There are 16 residues in the CDR3. CDR3 coding DNA: TGTGCCACCAGTGATTCGGGGAGGGGTCCAAACAATGAGCAGTTCTTC. Its translation: CATSDSGRGPNNEQFF.

The V call is TRBV4-3, the J call TRBJ1-2; a possible D gene is TRBD1 (6 bases). CDR3 length: 17 residues. Looked up from germline, CDR1 is LGHNA and CDR2 is YSLEER. With 0 bases removed from V and 4 bases from J, the gap between germline ends came to 18 bases. The CDR3 spells CASSQDYGRPGAYGYTF. In DNA, the CDR3 is TGCGCCAGCAGCCAAGATTACGGGCGTCCAGGGGCCTATGGCTACACCTTC.

CDR3 protein: CASSVGQALANYGYTF. Here the CDR3 DNA reads TGTGCCAGCAGCGTAGGGCAGGCGTTAGCTAACTATGGCTACACCTTC. The chain couples TRBV9 to TRBJ1-2; D is uncertain. This CDR3 contains 16 residues. In germline, CDR1 is SGDLS, CDR2 YYNGEE. Trimming removed 0 bases at V and 0 bases at J, with 12 bases between.

The sample holds a few counts of this clonotype. The chain joins TRBV6-6 to TRBJ1-1; D might be TRBD1 (6 bases). CDR1 and CDR2 (germline): MNHNY, SVGAGI (reference sequence). The CDR3 extends over 12 amino acids. V was trimmed by 6 bases and J by 7 bases, leaving 12 bases between them. The CDR3 loop reads CASSSRGGEAFF. Written as DNA, the CDR3 is TGTGCCAGCAGCTCCAGGGGTGGTGAAGCTTTCTTT.

Only a few counts were recorded for this clonotype. The rearrangement links TRBV20-1 to TRBJ2-5; D not certain. Germline lookup yields CDR1 DFQATT and CDR2 SNEGSKA (reference sequence). Trimming cost V 7 bases and J 11 bases, with 14 bases left between them. The CDR3 has 10 amino acids. This CDR3 is CSVSKVGQYF. The CDR3 DNA reads as TGCAGTGTCAGTAAAGTGGGGCAGTACTTC.

With regard to this clonotype: A read error may explain this, as a much larger clone is one base away. This chain connects TRBV11-2 to TRBJ2-7, with D perhaps matching TRBD2 (7 bases). CDR3 length equals 14 residues. Germline V CDR1 and CDR2: SGHAT, FQNNGV. The V and J ends lost 5 bases and 9 bases respectively, with 20 bases between them. The CDR3 region is CASSEKSQGRGQYF. DNA for the CDR3: TGTGCCAGCAGCGAAAAATCCCAGGGGAGGGGGCAGTACTTC.

This clonotype was detected only a few times. The chain uses TRBV9 and TRBJ2-7, with D uncertain. The ends were cut back, 0 bases at V and 0 bases at J, with 7 bases in the middle. Per germline, CDR1 SGDLS and CDR2 YYNGEE. The CDR3 contains 14 residues. The DNA of the CDR3 is TGTGCCAGCAGCGTAGGGGCTCTCTCCTACGAGCAGTACTTC. This gives the protein CASSVGALSYEQYF.

The CDR3 here is CAISEAGNPLETQYF. The CDR3 DNA follows: TGTGCCATCAGTGAGGCAGGAAACCCTTTAGAGACCCAGTACTTC. The chain combines TRBV10-3 with TRBJ2-7; D unresolved. The J call is doubtful: the DNA matches TRBJ2-5 better. This CDR3 contains 15 residues. The germline V gene encodes CDR1 ENHRY and CDR2 SYGVKD.

V gene TRBV20-1 combines with J gene TRBJ1-4; D is perhaps TRBD1 (5 bases). Germline lookup yields CDR1 DFQATT and CDR2 SNEGSKA (reference sequence). V lost 6 bases and J lost 7, with 12 bases in between. This CDR3 is 12 amino acids long. CDR3 coding DNA: TGCAGTGCCCCCTTGGGGGGTGAAAAACTGTTTTTT. Encoded protein: CSAPLGGEKLFF.

The gene calls are TRBV27 and TRBJ2-7, with 7 bases lining up with TRBD1. The CDR3 consists of 17 residues. Germline V gene sequence: CDR1 MNHEY, CDR2 SMNVEV (reference sequence). The V gene end was trimmed by 6 bases and the J gene end by 4 bases; junction bases not matched to a gene: 18. The CDR3 protein is CASSLNPHRGPSYEQYF. The CDR3 DNA is TGTGCCAGCAGCCTGAACCCCCACAGGGGACCGTCGTACGAGCAGTACTTC.

The chain is built from TRBV21-1 and TRBJ2-1; the table's D call of TRBD2 was not tested on the DNA. TRBV21-1 is annotated as a pseudogene. The CDR3 spans 16 residues. The CDR3 region is CASQGLAGVSYNEQFF. Written as DNA, the CDR3 is TGTGCCAGCCAGGGACTAGCGGGAGTCTCCTACAATGAGCAGTTCTTC.

The rearrangement links TRBV20-1 to TRBJ2-1; D could derive from TRBD1 or TRBD2 (5 bases each). The J call may be wrong; the DNA end is better matched by TRBJ2-7. The CDR3 covers 14 residues. CDR1 DFQATT and CDR2 SNEGSKA come from the germline V gene (reference sequence). Written as DNA, the CDR3 is TGCAGCAGACGGGACCACCTCTCCTACAATGAGCAGTACTTC. Its translation is CSRRDHLSYNEQYF.

With respect to this clonotype: This clone may be a read error of a much larger clone one base away. The chain links TRBV7-9 to TRBJ1-1; D gene unclear. CDR3 size: 13 residues. Germline CDR1 is SEHNR and CDR2 is FQNEAQ (reference sequence). Written as DNA, the CDR3 is TGTGCCAGCAGCCCCACAAGCAACACTCAAGCTTTCTTT. This codes for CASSPTSNTQAFF.

This CDR3 is CSASNRAEYGYTF. CDR3 nucleotide sequence: TGCAGTGCCAGCAACAGGGCTGAGTATGGCTACACCTTC. The chain joins TRBV20-1 to TRBJ1-2; possibly TRBD1 for D (6 bases). The CDR3 is 13 amino acids. V gave up 6 bases and J gave up 5 bases, with 16 bases separating them. CDR1 and CDR2 from the germline V gene are DFQATT and SNEGSKA (reference sequence).

Remarks on this clonotype: Germline and junction disagree at one end, which may indicate a read error. The gene calls are TRBV12-3 or TRBV12-4 and TRBJ1-2, with D possibly being TRBD1 (5 bases). This CDR3 contains 15 residues. The chain's CDR3 is CAGSPRGAPRYGYTF. The DNA for the CDR3 is TGTGCCGGCAGTCCCAGAGGGGCCCCTAGGTATGGCTACACCTTC.

V gene TRBV7-2 combines with J gene TRBJ2-7; TRBD1 aligns across 8 bases. Germline values: CDR1 SGHTA, CDR2 FQGNSA. This CDR3 comprises 16 residues. V shed 4 bases and J 7 bases; nucleotides not matched to a gene: 15. CDR3 in amino acids: CASSSQGARANNEQYF. The DNA of the CDR3 is TGTGCCAGCAGCTCGCAGGGGGCCCGCGCGAACAATGAGCAGTACTTC.

This chain links TRBV25-1 with TRBJ1-2, with D tentatively TRBD1 (6 bases). From germline, CDR1 is MGHDK and CDR2 SYGVNS. The CDR3 spans 14 residues. V was pared by 3 bases and J by 3 bases, with 11 bases between. In nucleotides, the CDR3 is TGTGCCAGCAGTGAGTTCGGGGGGCACTATGGCTACACCTTC. The encoded protein is CASSEFGGHYGYTF.

This rearrangement joins TRBV30 to TRBJ1-6, with D unclear. V lost 0 bases and J 7 bases, leaving 10 bases between the germline ends. The CDR3 is made up of 14 amino acids. From germline, CDR1 is GTSNPN and CDR2 SVGIG (reference sequence). CDR3 nucleotides: TGTGCCTGGAGTGTCCCCCCCTGGAATTCACCCCTCCACTTT. Amino acids: CAWSVPPWNSPLHF.

The V gene is TRBV3-1, the J gene TRBJ1-5, with D possibly TRBD1 on 5 matching bases. This CDR3 spans 14 amino acids. From germline, CDR1 is LGHDT and CDR2 YNNKEL (reference sequence). V lost 3 bases and J 7 bases, leaving 13 bases between the germline ends. CDR3 nucleotide sequence: TGTGCCAGCAGCCAGGGGGGGAATTGGCAGCCCCAGCATTTT. Its translation: CASSQGGNWQPQHF.

Note on this clonotype: The junction and the germline gene differ at one end; a read error may be behind it. The V gene is TRBV20-1, the J gene TRBJ2-3; 8 nucleotides agree with TRBD1. The CDR3 is 14 residues long. The germline V gene encodes CDR1 DFQATT and CDR2 SNEGSKA (reference sequence). In DNA, the CDR3 is TGCAGTGCCAAGAGGACAGGGAGCACAGATCCGCAGTATTTT. Its protein is CSAKRTGSTDPQYF.